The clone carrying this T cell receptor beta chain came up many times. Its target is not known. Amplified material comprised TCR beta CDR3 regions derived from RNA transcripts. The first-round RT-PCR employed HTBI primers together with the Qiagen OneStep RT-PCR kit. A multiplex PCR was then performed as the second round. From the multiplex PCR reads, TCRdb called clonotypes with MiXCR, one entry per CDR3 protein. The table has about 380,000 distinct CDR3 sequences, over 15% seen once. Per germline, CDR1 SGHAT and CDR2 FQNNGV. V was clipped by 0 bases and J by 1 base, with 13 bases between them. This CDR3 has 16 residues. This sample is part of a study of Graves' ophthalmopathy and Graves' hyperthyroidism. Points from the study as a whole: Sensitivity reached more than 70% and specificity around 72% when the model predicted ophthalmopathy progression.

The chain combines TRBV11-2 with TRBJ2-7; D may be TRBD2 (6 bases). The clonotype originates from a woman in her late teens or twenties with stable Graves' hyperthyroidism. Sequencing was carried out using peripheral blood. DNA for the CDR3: TGTGCCAGCAGCTTAGAGGCGGGGTTGGGATCCTACGAGCAGTACTTC. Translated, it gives CASSLEAGLGSYEQYF.